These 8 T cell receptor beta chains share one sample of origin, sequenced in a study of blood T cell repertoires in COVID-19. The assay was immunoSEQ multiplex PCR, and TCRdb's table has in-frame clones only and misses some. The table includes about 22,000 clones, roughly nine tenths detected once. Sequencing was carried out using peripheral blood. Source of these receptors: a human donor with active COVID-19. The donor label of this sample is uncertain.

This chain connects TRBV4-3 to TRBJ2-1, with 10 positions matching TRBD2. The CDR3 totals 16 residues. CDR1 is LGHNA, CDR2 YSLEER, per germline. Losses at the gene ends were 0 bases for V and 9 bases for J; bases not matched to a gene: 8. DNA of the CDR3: TGCGCCAGCAGCCAAGACAACCCGGGACTAGCGACTGAGCAGTTCTTC. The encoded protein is CASSQDNPGLATEQFF.

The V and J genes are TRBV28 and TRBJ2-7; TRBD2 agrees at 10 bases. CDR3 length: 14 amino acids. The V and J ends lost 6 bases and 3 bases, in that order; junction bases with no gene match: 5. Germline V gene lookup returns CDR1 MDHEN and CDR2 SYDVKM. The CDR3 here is CASRAGTSDYEQYF. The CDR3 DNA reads TGTGCCAGCAGAGCCGGGACTAGCGACTACGAGCAGTACTTC.

CDR3 region: CASRGRPGPQLAGEETQYF. DNA of the CDR3: TGTGCCAGCAGGGGACGACCGGGGCCACAGCTAGCGGGAGAAGAGACCCAGTACTTC. The chain carries TRBV2 and TRBJ2-5; TRBD2 agrees at 10 bases. The trim removed 6 bases at V and 3 bases at J, leaving 19 bases unmatched. CDR1 is SNHLY, CDR2 FYNNEI, per germline. CDR3 length: 19 residues.

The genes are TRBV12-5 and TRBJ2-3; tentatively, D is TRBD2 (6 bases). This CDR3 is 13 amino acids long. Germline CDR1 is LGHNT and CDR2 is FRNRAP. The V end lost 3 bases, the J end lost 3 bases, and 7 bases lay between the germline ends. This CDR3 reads CASGFGGTDTQYF. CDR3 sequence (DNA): TGTGCTAGTGGTTTTGGGGGGACAGATACGCAGTATTTT.

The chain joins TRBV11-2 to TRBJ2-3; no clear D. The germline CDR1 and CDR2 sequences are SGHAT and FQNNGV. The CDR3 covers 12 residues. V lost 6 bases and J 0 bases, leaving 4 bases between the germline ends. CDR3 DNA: TGTGCCAGCAGTCAGAGCACAGATACGCAGTATTTT. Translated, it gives CASSQSTDTQYF.

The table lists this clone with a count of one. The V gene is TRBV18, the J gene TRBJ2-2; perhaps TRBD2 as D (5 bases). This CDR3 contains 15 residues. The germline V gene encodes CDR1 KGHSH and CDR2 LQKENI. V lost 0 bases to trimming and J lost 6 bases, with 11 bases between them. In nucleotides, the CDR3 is TGTGCCAGCTCACCACCAGCGCGGGCCCCCGGGGAGCTGTTTTTT. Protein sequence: CASSPPARAPGELFF. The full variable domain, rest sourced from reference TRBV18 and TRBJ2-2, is NAGVMQNPRHLVRRRGQEARLRCSPMKGHSHVYWYRQLPEEGLKFMVYLQKENIIDESGMPKERFSAEFPKEGPSILRIQQVVRGDSAAYFCASSPPARAPGELFFGEGSRLTVL.

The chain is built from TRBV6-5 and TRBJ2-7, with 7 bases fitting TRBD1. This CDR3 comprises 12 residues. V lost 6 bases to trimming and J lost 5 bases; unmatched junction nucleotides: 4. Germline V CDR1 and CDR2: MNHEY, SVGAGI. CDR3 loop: CASRTGYHEQYF. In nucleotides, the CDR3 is TGTGCCAGCAGGACAGGGTACCACGAGCAGTACTTC.

CDR3 in amino acids: CASSVQGAQSYGYTF. DNA of the CDR3: TGTGCCAGCAGCGTACAGGGGGCGCAGAGCTATGGCTACACCTTC. V gene TRBV9 combines with J gene TRBJ1-2; 8 nucleotides align to TRBD1. The germline CDR1 and CDR2 sequences are SGDLS and YYNGEE. Germline trimming cut 1 base from V and 4 bases from J; bases unmatched to any gene: 6. The CDR3 runs 15 residues.